These 24 T cell receptor beta chains were sequenced from one sample in a study of T cells in Graves' hyperthyroidism and ophthalmopathy. Amplification of TCR beta CDR3 regions was performed using RNA transcripts as template. During a first-round RT-PCR of the TCR CDR3, the HTBI primer set was used. TCRdb ran MiXCR on the multiplex PCR reads and lists one entry per CDR3 protein. The data contain hundreds of thousands of distinct CDR3 sequences, about 14% of them singletons. The sample taken for sequencing was blood. The receptor source for this set is a woman aged 40 to 55 with Graves' ophthalmopathy.

Ten or more counts support this clonotype. This chain's CDR3 is CASSEYGTENNQPQHF. The CDR3 DNA reads TGTGCCAGCAGTGAATATGGGACAGAGAACAATCAGCCCCAGCATTTT. The chain uses TRBV2 and TRBJ1-5; 7 bases are a match to TRBD1. The CDR3 loop spans 16 amino acids. The germline CDR1 and CDR2 sequences are SNHLY and FYNNEI. V was clipped by 2 bases and J by 3 bases; unmatched bases: 7. Full variable domain (outside the CDR3, taken from reference TRBV2 and TRBJ1-5): EPEVTQTPSHQVTQMGQEVILRCVPISNHLYFYWYRQILGQKVEFLVSFYNNEISEKSEIFDDQFSVERPDGSNFTLKIRSTKLEDSAMYFCASSEYGTENNQPQHFGDGTRLSIL.

This clonotype was recorded at least ten times. The V call is TRBV12-3 or TRBV12-4, the J call TRBJ1-5, with 9 bases fitting TRBD1. With V trimmed by 6 bases and J by 6 bases, 9 bases remained unmatched. The CDR3 extends over 15 amino acids. CDR3 DNA: TGTGCCAGCAGCGACTCCGGGACAGGGATTCAGCCCCAGCATTTT. It specifies CASSDSGTGIQPQHF.

This clonotype was counted at least ten times. The chain has TRBV5-6 and TRBJ2-5; 10 bases align to TRBD1. The CDR3 is 14 residues long. V was clipped by 5 bases and J by 2 bases; unmatched bases: 3. In germline, CDR1 is SGHDT, CDR2 YYEEEE. In DNA, the CDR3 is TGTGCCAGCAGTACGGACAGGGGGCAAGAGACCCAGTACTTC. Encoded protein: CASSTDRGQETQYF.

This clonotype was counted at least ten times. The chain combines TRBV24-1 with TRBJ2-2; D gene uncertain. This CDR3 contains 14 residues. The germline V gene encodes CDR1 KGHDR and CDR2 SFDVKD. Deletions cut 5 bases from V and 3 bases from J, with 9 bases between. The CDR3: CATSGYKDTGELFF. CDR3 coding DNA: TGTGCCACCAGTGGATACAAGGACACCGGGGAGCTGTTTTTT.

This clonotype turned up a few times. The chain is built from TRBV28 and TRBJ1-1; D might be TRBD1 (6 bases). V was pared by 7 bases and J by 4 bases, with 16 bases between. This CDR3 spans 14 amino acids. In germline, CDR1 is MDHEN, CDR2 SYDVKM. CDR3 nucleotides: TGTGCCAGCATCACCAGGGGTGGGAGCACTGAAGCTTTCTTT. Translation: CASITRGGSTEAFF. The complete variable domain, with remaining parts taken from reference TRBV28 and TRBJ1-1, reads DVKVTQSSRYLVKRTGEKVFLECVQDMDHENMFWYRQDPGLGLRLIYFSYDVKMKEKGDIPEGYSVSREKKERFSLILESASTNQTSMYLCASITRGGSTEAFFGQGTRLTVV.

Comment on this clonotype: Given a much more abundant clone one base away, this may be a read error. This chain uses TRBV20-1 with TRBJ2-2; TRBD2 agrees at 8 bases. V shed 1 base and J 6 bases; nucleotides not matched to a gene: 4. CDR1 is DFQATT, CDR2 SNEGSKA, per germline (reference sequence). The CDR3 runs 14 residues. The CDR3 reads CSARGTSNAGELFF. CDR3 nucleotides: TGCAGTGCTAGAGGGACTAGCAATGCCGGGGAGCTGTTTTTT.

At least ten counts were recorded for this clonotype. The J gene is TRBJ2-7, the V gene TRBV28, with D uncertain. The CDR3 has 13 residues. The V and J ends lost 6 bases and 1 base respectively, with 10 bases between them. Per the germline V gene, CDR1 is MDHEN and CDR2 is SYDVKM. The chain's CDR3 is CASRLKGSYEQYF. In nucleotides, the CDR3 is TGTGCCAGCAGGCTGAAGGGTTCCTACGAGCAGTACTTC.

This clonotype has at least ten counts. The chain is built from TRBV20-1 and TRBJ2-7; D gene uncertain. V shed 3 bases and J shed 2 bases, with 11 bases lying between them. This CDR3 has 13 residues. Per germline, CDR1 DFQATT and CDR2 SNEGSKA (reference sequence). The CDR3 DNA is TGCAGTGCTAGCCCCGCGTACACCTACGAGCAGTACTTC. Translating gives CSASPAYTYEQYF.

This clonotype came up many times. The V and J genes are TRBV2 and TRBJ2-2; no clear D gene. CDR1 and CDR2 from the germline V gene are SNHLY and FYNNEI. Trimming took 6 bases from V and 2 from J, leaving 7 bases between them. CDR3 size: 13 residues. The CDR3 bases are TGTGCCAGCAGCCAATTAAACACCGGGGAGCTGTTTTTT. Translation gives CASSQLNTGELFF. The variable domain in full, completed from reference TRBV2 and TRBJ2-2, reads EPEVTQTPSHQVTQMGQEVILRCVPISNHLYFYWYRQILGQKVEFLVSFYNNEISEKSEIFDDQFSVERPDGSNFTLKIRSTKLEDSAMYFCASSQLNTGELFFGEGSRLTVL.

V is TRBV4-1 and J is TRBJ1-1; perhaps TRBD1 as D (5 bases). V lost 5 bases and J lost 1, with 14 bases in between. CDR1 is MGHRA, CDR2 YSYEKL, per germline. This CDR3 is built from 15 residues. CDR3 nucleotides: TGCGCCAGCAGCTGGGCCCAACAGGCGAACACTGAAGCTTTCTTT. It is translated as CASSWAQQANTEAFF.

This clonotype was recorded many times. The chain joins TRBV9 to TRBJ2-2; tentatively, D is TRBD1 (6 bases). V lost 3 bases and J 8 bases, leaving 11 bases between the germline ends. CDR1 is SGDLS, CDR2 YYNGEE, per germline. CDR3 size: 13 residues. The CDR3: CASSGQQGGELFF. The CDR3 bases are TGTGCCAGCAGCGGGCAACAGGGAGGGGAGCTGTTTTTT.

The sample holds many counts of this clonotype. This chain joins TRBV4-1 and TRBJ1-3, with 7 bases identical to TRBD1. Germline V gene data show CDR1 as MGHRA and CDR2 as YSYEKL. The CDR3 sequence is 12 residues long. V lost 3 bases to trimming and J lost 14 bases; unmatched junction nucleotides: 7. The CDR3 DNA reads as TGCGCCAGCAGCCAGCCACTCGGGACAGTATATTTT. It specifies CASSQPLGTVYF.

The chain joins TRBV3-1 to TRBJ2-7; a possible D gene is TRBD2 (7 bases). This CDR3 region has 17 residues. Germline assignment: CDR1 LGHDT and CDR2 YNNKEL (reference sequence). The V end was cut by 1 base, the J end by 1 base, with 17 bases between. The CDR3 DNA reads TGTGCCAGCAGCCAAGGAGTGGGAAGGGGGGGGTCCTACGAGCAGTACTTC. Encoded protein: CASSQGVGRGGSYEQYF.

This clonotype occurred many times. This chain uses TRBV12-3 or TRBV12-4 with TRBJ1-1; no clear D gene. V was trimmed by 7 bases and J by 6 bases, leaving 15 bases between them. The CDR3 extends over 13 amino acids. This CDR3 reads CASTLGGLAEAFF. CDR3 sequence (DNA): TGTGCCAGCACCTTAGGAGGTCTCGCTGAAGCTTTCTTT.

The chain joins TRBV4-3 to TRBJ1-2; D call uncertain. This CDR3 region has 12 residues. Germline assignment: CDR1 LGHNA and CDR2 YSLEER. Trimming took off 1 base at V and 9 bases at J, with 9 bases between the two ends. The CDR3 protein is CASSQAGASYTF. The CDR3 nucleotides read TGCGCCAGCAGCCAAGCGGGTGCTAGCTACACCTTC.

On this clonotype itself: A much larger clone differs from this one at a single base, so this may be a read error. This chain uses TRBV24-1 with TRBJ2-7; maybe TRBD2 (5 bases). Germline V gene sequence: CDR1 KGHDR, CDR2 SFDVKD. The CDR3 spans 15 residues. The CDR3 loop is CATSVLPGLCYEQYF. The DNA of the CDR3 is TGTGCCACCAGTGTTTTGCCCGGACTTTGCTACGAGCAGTACTTC.

This clonotype was seen at least ten times. The chain is built from TRBV7-8 and TRBJ2-7; no clear D. The V and J ends lost 2 bases and 1 base respectively, with 15 bases between them. Germline-derived CDR1 and CDR2 are SGHVS and FQNEAQ. The CDR3 runs 16 residues. The DNA for the CDR3 is TGTGCCAGCAGCTTAAGTTGGCAGGCCTATTCCTACGAGCAGTACTTC. This encodes CASSLSWQAYSYEQYF.

This clonotype was counted at least ten times. The CDR3 is CASSFGTGGKESYGYTF. The DNA of the CDR3 is TGTGCCAGCAGTTTCGGGACAGGGGGGAAAGAAAGCTATGGCTACACCTTC. J is TRBJ1-2 and V is TRBV28; 11 positions match TRBD1. In germline, CDR1 is MDHEN, CDR2 SYDVKM. This CDR3 is 17 amino acids long. V gave up 3 bases and J gave up 4 bases; unmatched junction bases: 10.

This clonotype was counted ten times or more. The chain carries TRBV7-2 and TRBJ1-1; D gene uncertain. The germline V gene has CDR1 SGHTA and CDR2 FQGNSA. The CDR3 has 12 residues. The V end was cut by 1 base, the J end by 5 bases, with 5 bases between. The CDR3 region has the DNA TGTGCCAGCAGCTTAGTGGCGACTGAAGCTTTCTTT. As protein: CASSLVATEAFF. The variable domain in full, completed from reference TRBV7-2 and TRBJ1-1, reads GAGVSQSPSNKVTEKGKDVELRCDPISGHTALYWYRQSLGQGLEFLIYFQGNSAPDKSGLPSDRFSAERTGGSVSTLTIQRTQQEDSAVYLCASSLVATEAFFGQGTRLTVV.

The CDR3 DNA reads as TGCAGCGTTGTCGGGAGTGTATACGAGCAGTACTTC. Translation gives CSVVGSVYEQYF. J is TRBJ2-7 and V is TRBV29-1; D is perhaps TRBD2 (6 bases). V dropped 4 bases and J dropped 4 bases, with 11 bases sitting between them. Germline lookup yields CDR1 SQVTM and CDR2 ANQGSEA. The CDR3 has 12 residues.

At least ten counts were recorded for this clonotype. The chain recombines TRBV2 with TRBJ1-1; D gene unclear. The CDR3 has 14 residues. The V and J ends lost 3 bases and 7 bases respectively, with 15 bases between them. Germline CDR1 SNHLY, CDR2 FYNNEI. The CDR3 is CASSEGERGGEAFF. The CDR3 region has the DNA TGTGCCAGCAGTGAGGGCGAGAGAGGAGGTGAAGCTTTCTTT.

The chain recombines TRBV5-1 with TRBJ2-5, with no clear D. The germline V gene encodes CDR1 SGHRS and CDR2 YFSETQ. Trimming stripped 2 bases from V and 2 bases from J, with 10 bases between. This CDR3 comprises 14 residues. The DNA for the CDR3 is TGCGCCAGCAGCTTCTCTACAACTCAAGAGACCCAGTACTTC. Amino acid sequence: CASSFSTTQETQYF.

The sample holds many counts of this clonotype. The chain combines TRBV29-1 with TRBJ1-1; TRBD1 agrees at 7 bases. Germline-derived CDR1 and CDR2 are SQVTM and ANQGSEA. CDR3 length: 15 amino acids. Unmatched junction bases numbered 5, after V lost 1 base and J lost 0 bases. The CDR3 region is CSVEAPGTVNTEAFF. The CDR3 DNA reads as TGCAGCGTTGAAGCACCCGGGACAGTGAACACTGAAGCTTTCTTT.

This clonotype appeared a few times. It may be a read error: a sequence one base away is much more abundant. The CDR3 spells CASSYLPGQAYVYTF. CDR3 coding DNA: TGTGCCAGCAGTTACCTCCCCGGACAGGCCTATGTCTACACCTTC. V gene TRBV6-5 combines with J gene TRBJ1-2; 7 bases line up with TRBD1. The CDR3 consists of 15 residues. Germline V gives CDR1 MNHEY, CDR2 SVGAGI.